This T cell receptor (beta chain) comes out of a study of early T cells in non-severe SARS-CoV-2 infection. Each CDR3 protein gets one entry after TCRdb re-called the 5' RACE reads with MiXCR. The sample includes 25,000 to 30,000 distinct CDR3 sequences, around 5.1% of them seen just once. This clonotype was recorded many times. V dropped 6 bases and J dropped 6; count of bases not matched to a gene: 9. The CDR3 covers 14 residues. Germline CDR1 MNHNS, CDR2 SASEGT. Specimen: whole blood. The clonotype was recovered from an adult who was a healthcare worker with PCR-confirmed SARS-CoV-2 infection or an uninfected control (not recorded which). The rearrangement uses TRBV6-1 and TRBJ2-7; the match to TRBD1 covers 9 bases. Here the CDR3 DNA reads TGTGCCAGCAGGAATAGGGACAGGGTGAGCGAGCAGTACTTC. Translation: CASRNRDRVSEQYF.